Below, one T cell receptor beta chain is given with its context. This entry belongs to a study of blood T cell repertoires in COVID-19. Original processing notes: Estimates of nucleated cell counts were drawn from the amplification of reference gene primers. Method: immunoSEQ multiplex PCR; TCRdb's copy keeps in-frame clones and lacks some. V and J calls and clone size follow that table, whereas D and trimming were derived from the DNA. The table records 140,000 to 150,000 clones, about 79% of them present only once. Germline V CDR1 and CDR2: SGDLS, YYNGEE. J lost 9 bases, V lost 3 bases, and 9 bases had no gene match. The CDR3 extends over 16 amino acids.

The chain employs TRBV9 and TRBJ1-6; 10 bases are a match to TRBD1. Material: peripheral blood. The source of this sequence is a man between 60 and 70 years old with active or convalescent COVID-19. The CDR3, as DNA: TGTGCCAGCAGCGAGAAGTGGGACAGGGGCAGTTCACCCCTCCACTTT. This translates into CASSEKWDRGSSPLHF.